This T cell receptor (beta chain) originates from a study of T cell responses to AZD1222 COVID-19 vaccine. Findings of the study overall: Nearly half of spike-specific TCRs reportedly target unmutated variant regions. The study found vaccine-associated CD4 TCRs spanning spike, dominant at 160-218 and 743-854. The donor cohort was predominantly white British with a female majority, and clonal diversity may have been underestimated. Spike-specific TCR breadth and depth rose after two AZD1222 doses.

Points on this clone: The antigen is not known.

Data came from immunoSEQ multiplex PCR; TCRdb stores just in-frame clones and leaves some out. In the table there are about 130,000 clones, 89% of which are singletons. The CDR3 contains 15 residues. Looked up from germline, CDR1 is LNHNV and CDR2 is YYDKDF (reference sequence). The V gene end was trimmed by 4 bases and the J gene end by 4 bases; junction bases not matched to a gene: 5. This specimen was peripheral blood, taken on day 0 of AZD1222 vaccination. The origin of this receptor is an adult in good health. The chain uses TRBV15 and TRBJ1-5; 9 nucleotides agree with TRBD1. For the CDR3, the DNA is TGTGCCACCAGCATCGACAGGGGGACAAATCAGCCCCAGCATTTT. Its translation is CATSIDRGTNQPQHF.